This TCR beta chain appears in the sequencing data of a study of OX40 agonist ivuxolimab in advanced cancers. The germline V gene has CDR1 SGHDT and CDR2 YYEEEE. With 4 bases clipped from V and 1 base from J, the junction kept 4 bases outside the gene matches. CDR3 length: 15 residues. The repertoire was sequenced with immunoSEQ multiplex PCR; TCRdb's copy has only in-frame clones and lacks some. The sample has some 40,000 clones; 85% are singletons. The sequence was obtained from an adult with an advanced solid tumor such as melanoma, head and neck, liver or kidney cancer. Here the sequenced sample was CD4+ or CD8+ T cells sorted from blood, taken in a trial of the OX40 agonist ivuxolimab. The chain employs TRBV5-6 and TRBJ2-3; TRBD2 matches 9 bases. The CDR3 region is CASSATSGRTDTQYF. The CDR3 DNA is TGTGCCAGCAGCGCCACTAGCGGGCGCACAGATACGCAGTATTTT. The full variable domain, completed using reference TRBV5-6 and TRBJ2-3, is DAGVTQSPTHLIKTRGQQVTLRCSPKSGHDTVSWYQQALGQGPQFIFQYYEEEERQRGNFPDRFSGHQFPNYSSELNVNALLLGDSALYLCASSATSGRTDTQYFGPGTRLTVL.